This TCR beta chain came from a study of ipilimumab plus nivolumab after autologous stem cell transplantation. This clone was recorded once. Germline CDR1 SGHAT, CDR2 FQNNGV. Trimming removed 2 bases from V and 4 bases from J; junction bases left unmatched: 6. The CDR3 is made up of 16 amino acids. Clones were sequenced by immunoSEQ multiplex PCR, and TCRdb holds only the in-frame ones, with some missing. The sample records almost 15,000 clones, under 85% being singletons. Patients got ipilimumab 1 mg/kg beginning 14 to 28 days post-transplant. Sequenced material: PBMCs, taken in a trial of ipilimumab plus nivolumab as post-transplant consolidation. The source of this sequence is a male donor with primary mediastinal lymphoma. The chain is built from TRBV11-2 and TRBJ2-1; 9 bases agree with TRBD1. CDR3 in DNA: TGTGCCAGCAGCTTACGATATGGACAGGGGTACAATGAGCAGTTCTTC. As protein: CASSLRYGQGYNEQFF.